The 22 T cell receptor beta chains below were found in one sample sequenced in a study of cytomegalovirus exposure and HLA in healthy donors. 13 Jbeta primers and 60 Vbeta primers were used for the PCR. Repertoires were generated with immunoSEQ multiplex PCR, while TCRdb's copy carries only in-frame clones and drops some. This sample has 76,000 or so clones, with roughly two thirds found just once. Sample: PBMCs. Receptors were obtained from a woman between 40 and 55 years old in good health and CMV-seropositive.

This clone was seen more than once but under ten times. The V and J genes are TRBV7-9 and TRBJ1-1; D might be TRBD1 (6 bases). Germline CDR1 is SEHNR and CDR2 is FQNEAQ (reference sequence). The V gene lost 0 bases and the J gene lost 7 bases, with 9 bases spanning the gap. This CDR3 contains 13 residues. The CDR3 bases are TGTGCCAGCAGCTTAGCCGGACAGAGTGAAGCTTTCTTT. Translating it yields CASSLAGQSEAFF.

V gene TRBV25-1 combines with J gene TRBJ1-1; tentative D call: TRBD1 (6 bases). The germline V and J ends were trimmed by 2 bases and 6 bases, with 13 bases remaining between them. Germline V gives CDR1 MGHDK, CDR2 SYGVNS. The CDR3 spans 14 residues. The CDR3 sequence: CASSEVGGQAEAFF. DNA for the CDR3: TGTGCCAGCAGTGAAGTCGGGGGGCAAGCTGAAGCTTTCTTT.

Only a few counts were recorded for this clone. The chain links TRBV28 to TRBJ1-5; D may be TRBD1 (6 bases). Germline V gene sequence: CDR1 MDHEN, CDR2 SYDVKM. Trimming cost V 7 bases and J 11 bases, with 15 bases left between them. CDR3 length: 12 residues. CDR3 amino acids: CASTLTGRAQHF. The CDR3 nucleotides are TGTGCCAGCACCCTGACAGGTAGGGCCCAGCATTTT.

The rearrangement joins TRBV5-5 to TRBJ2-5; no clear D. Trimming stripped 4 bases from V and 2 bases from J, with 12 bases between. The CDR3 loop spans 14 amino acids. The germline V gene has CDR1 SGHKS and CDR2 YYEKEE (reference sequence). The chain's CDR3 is CASSHTSLQETQYF. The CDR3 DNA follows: TGTGCCAGCAGCCACACAAGTTTGCAAGAGACCCAGTACTTC.

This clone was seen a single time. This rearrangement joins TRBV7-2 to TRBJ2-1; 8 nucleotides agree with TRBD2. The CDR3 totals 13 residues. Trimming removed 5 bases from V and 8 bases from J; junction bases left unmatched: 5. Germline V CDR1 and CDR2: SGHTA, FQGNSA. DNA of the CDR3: TGTGCCAGCAGCCCCGGGACTAGTGATGAGCAGTTCTTC. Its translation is CASSPGTSDEQFF.

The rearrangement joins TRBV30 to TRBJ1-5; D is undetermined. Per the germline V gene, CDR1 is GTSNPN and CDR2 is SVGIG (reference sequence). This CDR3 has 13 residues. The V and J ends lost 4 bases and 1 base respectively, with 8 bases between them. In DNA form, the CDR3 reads TGTGCCTGGACCCCGGGAAGCAATCAGCCCCAGCATTTT. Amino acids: CAWTPGSNQPQHF.

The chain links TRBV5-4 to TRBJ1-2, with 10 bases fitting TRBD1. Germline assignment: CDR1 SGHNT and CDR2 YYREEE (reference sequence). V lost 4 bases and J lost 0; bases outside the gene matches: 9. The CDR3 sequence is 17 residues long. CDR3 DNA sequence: TGTGCCAGCAGCCCGGGACAGGGGAGTTCTTCTAACTATGGCTACACCTTC. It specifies CASSPGQGSSSNYGYTF.

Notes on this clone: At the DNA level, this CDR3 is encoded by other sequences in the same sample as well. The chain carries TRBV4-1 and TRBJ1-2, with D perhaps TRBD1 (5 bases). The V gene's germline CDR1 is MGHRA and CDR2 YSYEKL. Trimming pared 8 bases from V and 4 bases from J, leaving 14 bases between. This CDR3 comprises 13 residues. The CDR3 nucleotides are TGCGCCAGCGATCAGGGCGGGGGCTATGGCTACACCTTC. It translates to CASDQGGGYGYTF.

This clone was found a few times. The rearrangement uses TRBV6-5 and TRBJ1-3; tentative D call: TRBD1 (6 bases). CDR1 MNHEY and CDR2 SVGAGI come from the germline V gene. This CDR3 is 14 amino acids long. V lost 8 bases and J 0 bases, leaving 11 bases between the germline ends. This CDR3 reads CASATGISGNTIYF. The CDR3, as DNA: TGTGCCAGCGCCACAGGGATCTCTGGAAACACCATATATTTT.

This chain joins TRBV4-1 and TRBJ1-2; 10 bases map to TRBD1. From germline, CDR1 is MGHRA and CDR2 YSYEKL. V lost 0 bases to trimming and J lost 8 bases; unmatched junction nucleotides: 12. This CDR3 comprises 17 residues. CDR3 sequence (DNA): TGCGCCAGCAGCCAAGATTACTCCGGGACAGGGGTCATCGGCTACACCTTC. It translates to CASSQDYSGTGVIGYTF.

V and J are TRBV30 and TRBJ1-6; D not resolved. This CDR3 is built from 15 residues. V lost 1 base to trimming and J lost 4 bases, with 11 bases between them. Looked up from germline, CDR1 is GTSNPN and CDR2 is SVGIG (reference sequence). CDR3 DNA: TGTGCCTGGAGTGCACCCCCCGGTTATAATTCACCCCTCCACTTT. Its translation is CAWSAPPGYNSPLHF.

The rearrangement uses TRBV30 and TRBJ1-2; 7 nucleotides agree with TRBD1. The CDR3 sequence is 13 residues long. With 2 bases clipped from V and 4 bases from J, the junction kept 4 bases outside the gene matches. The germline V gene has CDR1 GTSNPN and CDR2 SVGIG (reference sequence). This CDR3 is CAWSLQGTYGYTF. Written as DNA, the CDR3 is TGTGCCTGGAGTCTACAGGGGACCTATGGCTACACCTTC.

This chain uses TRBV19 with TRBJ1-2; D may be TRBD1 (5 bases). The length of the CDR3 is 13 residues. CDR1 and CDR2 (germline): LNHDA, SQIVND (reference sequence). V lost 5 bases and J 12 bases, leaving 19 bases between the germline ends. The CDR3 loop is CASSPQTAIPNTF. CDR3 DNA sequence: TGTGCCAGTAGTCCCCAGACAGCTATACCGAACACCTTC.

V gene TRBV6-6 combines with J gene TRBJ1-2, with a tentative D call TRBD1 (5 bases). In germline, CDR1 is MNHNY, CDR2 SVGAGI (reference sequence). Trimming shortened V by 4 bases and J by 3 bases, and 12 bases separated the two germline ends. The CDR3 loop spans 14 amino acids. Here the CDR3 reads CASSSQGADYGYTF. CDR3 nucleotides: TGTGCCAGCAGTTCTCAGGGTGCCGACTATGGCTACACCTTC.

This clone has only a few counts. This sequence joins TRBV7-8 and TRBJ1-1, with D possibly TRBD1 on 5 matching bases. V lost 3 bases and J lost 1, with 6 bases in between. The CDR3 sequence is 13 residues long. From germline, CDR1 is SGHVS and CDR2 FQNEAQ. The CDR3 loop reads CASSLTENTEAFF. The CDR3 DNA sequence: TGTGCCAGCAGCTTGACAGAGAACACTGAAGCTTTCTTT.

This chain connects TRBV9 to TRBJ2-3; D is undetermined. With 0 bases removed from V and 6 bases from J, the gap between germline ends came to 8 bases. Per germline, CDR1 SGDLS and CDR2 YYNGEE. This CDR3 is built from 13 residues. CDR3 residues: CASSVEMRDTQYF. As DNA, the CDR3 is TGTGCCAGCAGCGTAGAGATGCGGGATACGCAGTATTTT.

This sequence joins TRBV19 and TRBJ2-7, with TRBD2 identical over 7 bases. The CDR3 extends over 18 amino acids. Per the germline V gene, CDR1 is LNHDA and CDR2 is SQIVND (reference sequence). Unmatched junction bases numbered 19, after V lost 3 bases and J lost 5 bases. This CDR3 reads CASSMRRTAGAPTNEQYF. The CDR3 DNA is TGTGCCAGTAGTATGCGTAGGACGGCGGGAGCCCCTACTAACGAGCAGTACTTC.

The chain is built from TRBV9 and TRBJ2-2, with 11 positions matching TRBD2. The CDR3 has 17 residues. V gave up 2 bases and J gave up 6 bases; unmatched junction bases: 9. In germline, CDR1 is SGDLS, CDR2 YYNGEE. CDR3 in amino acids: CASSVAASGRWAGELFF. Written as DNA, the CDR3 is TGTGCCAGCAGCGTTGCGGCTAGCGGGAGGTGGGCCGGGGAGCTGTTTTTT.

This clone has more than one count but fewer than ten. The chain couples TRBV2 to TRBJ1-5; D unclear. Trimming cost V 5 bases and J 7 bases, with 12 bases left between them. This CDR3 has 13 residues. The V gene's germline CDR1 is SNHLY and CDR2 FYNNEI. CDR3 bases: TGTGCCAGCAGTTCCGAGGGAGGGCAGCCCCAGCATTTT. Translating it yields CASSSEGGQPQHF.

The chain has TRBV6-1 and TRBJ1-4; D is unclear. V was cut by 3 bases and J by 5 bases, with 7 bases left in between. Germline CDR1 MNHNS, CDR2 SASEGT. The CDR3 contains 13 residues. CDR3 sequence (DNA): TGTGCCAGCAGTGACGGGTGGAATGAAAAACTGTTTTTT. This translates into CASSDGWNEKLFF.

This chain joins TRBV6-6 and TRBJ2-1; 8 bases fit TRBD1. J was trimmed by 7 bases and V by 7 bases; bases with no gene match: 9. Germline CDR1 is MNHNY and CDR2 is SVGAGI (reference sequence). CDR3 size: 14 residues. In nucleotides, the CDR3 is TGTGCCAGCACACCGGGACAGGCGCTTAATGAGCAGTTCTTC. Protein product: CASTPGQALNEQFF.

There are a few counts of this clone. CDR3 residues: CASSPQGGEKLFF. CDR3 in DNA: TGTGCCAGCAGCCCGCAGGGAGGGGAAAAACTGTTTTTT. V usage is TRBV16 and J usage is TRBJ1-4, with a weak D call TRBD1 (5 bases). The CDR3 has 13 amino acids. With 4 bases removed from V and 8 bases from J, the gap between germline ends came to 11 bases. Per the germline V gene, CDR1 is KGHSY and CDR2 is FQNENV.